Listed here are 22 T cell receptor beta chains from one sample, sequenced in a study of shared clonotypes between healthy human individuals. Data came from immunoSEQ multiplex PCR; TCRdb stores just in-frame clones and leaves some out. Of some 2,000,000 clones in the sample, roughly 94% were seen once. The sample taken for sequencing was naive CD4+ T cells sorted from blood. As to subset: CD45RA+ positively selected. The receptors were gathered from a young man in good health.

The chain recombines TRBV29-1 with TRBJ2-7; D unresolved. V was clipped by 4 bases and J by 4 bases, with 14 bases between them. This CDR3 has 13 amino acids. Germline V gives CDR1 SQVTM, CDR2 ANQGSEA. CDR3 amino acids: CSVGPRERYEQYF. DNA of the CDR3: TGCAGCGTTGGGCCGCGCGAAAGATACGAGCAGTACTTC.

This clone appeared once. This sequence joins TRBV5-1 and TRBJ1-1, with TRBD1 identical over 12 bases. The CDR3 is 18 residues long. CDR1 and CDR2 (germline): SGHRS, YFSETQ. The V and J ends lost 4 bases and 5 bases, in that order; junction bases with no gene match: 15. CDR3 DNA: TGCGCCAGCAGCCACAACCCCCCGGGACAGGGGGCGCAAACTGAAGCTTTCTTT. Amino acids: CASSHNPPGQGAQTEAFF. The full variable domain, completed using reference TRBV5-1 and TRBJ1-1, is KAGVTQTPRYLIKTRGQQVTLSCSPISGHRSVSWYQQTPGQGLQFLFEYFSETQRNKGNFPGRFSGRQFSNSRSEMNVSTLELGDSALYLCASSHNPPGQGAQTEAFFGQGTRLTVV.

The chain links TRBV10-3 to TRBJ2-6; 8 positions agree with TRBD1. This CDR3 spans 17 amino acids. The germline CDR1 and CDR2 sequences are ENHRY and SYGVKD. The V and J ends lost 6 bases and 1 base, in that order; junction bases with no gene match: 8. The CDR3 nucleotides read TGTGCCATCAGGGGTCCCGGGACAGGTTCTGGGGCCAACGTCCTGACTTTC. Residues: CAIRGPGTGSGANVLTF.

CDR3: CASTRWGGGYGYTF. The CDR3, as DNA: TGCGCCAGCACCCGTTGGGGGGGTGGCTATGGCTACACCTTC. The chain combines TRBV5-1 with TRBJ1-2; tentative D call: TRBD1 (5 bases). V dropped 6 bases and J dropped 4 bases, with 16 bases sitting between them. The CDR3 has 14 amino acids. Per the germline V gene, CDR1 is SGHRS and CDR2 is YFSETQ.

The rearrangement joins TRBV5-1 to TRBJ2-1; TRBD2 aligns across 8 bases. CDR3 length: 16 amino acids. From germline, CDR1 is SGHRS and CDR2 YFSETQ. The junction had 6 bases not matched to a gene; V was cut back by 4 bases and J by 0 bases. As DNA, the CDR3 is TGCGCCAGCAGCCCGGGAGGGAAGAGCTCCTACAATGAGCAGTTCTTC. Amino acid sequence: CASSPGGKSSYNEQFF.

The rearrangement joins TRBV5-4 to TRBJ2-7; 7 bases align to TRBD1. CDR1 is SGHNT and CDR2 is YYREEE in the germline V gene (reference sequence). V dropped 2 bases and J dropped 6; count of bases not matched to a gene: 11. The CDR3 is 15 residues long. The chain's CDR3 is CASSFLDREGREQYF. The CDR3 DNA reads TGTGCCAGCAGCTTTCTTGACAGGGAAGGTCGCGAGCAGTACTTC.

This rearrangement joins TRBV18 to TRBJ2-3; D possibly corresponds to TRBD1 (6 bases). Germline-derived CDR1 and CDR2 are KGHSH and LQKENI. Between the trimmed V and J ends, which lost 0 bases and 4 bases, there was a span of 17 bases. The CDR3 covers 17 residues. The CDR3 DNA sequence: TGTGCCAGCTCACCACCGGGGGCGCCACCCGGCGCAGATACGCAGTATTTT. Amino acid sequence: CASSPPGAPPGADTQYF.

The chain links TRBV21-1 to TRBJ1-5. TRBV21-1 is shown as a pseudogene. This CDR3 region has 18 residues. CDR3 sequence: CASSKSVDKPRVHQPQHF. In DNA form, the CDR3 reads TGTGCCAGCAGCAAAAGCGTGGACAAACCGAGGGTGCATCAGCCCCAGCATTTT.

V gene TRBV7-9 combines with J gene TRBJ1-3; D not certain. The CDR3 length is 16 residues. Germline V gene data show CDR1 as SEHNR and CDR2 as FQNEAQ (reference sequence). V was trimmed by 2 bases and J by 5 bases, leaving 16 bases between them. The CDR3 sequence is CASSLSGTRGRNTIYF. In nucleotides, the CDR3 is TGTGCCAGCAGCTTATCCGGCACCCGAGGAAGAAACACCATATATTTT.

The rearrangement links TRBV28 to TRBJ2-1; 12 bases are shared with TRBD2. Germline V gene sequence: CDR1 MDHEN, CDR2 SYDVKM. The CDR3 runs to 17 residues. J lost 4 bases, V lost 2 bases, and 6 bases had no gene match. This chain's CDR3 is CASSLLTSGGVYNEQFF. The CDR3 nucleotides are TGTGCCAGCAGTTTACTGACTAGCGGGGGTGTATACAATGAGCAGTTCTTC.

As regards this clone: Other DNA sequences in this sample translate to the same CDR3. This sequence joins TRBV18 and TRBJ2-2; D is perhaps TRBD1 (5 bases). V was pared by 3 bases and J by 5 bases, with 10 bases between. The CDR3 contains 14 residues. The germline V gene encodes CDR1 KGHSH and CDR2 LQKENI. The CDR3 DNA follows: TGTGCCAGCTCACCCCAGGGATATACCGGGGAGCTGTTTTTT. It codes for CASSPQGYTGELFF.

V usage is TRBV5-1 and J usage is TRBJ1-1; a possible D gene is TRBD1 (6 bases). There are 15 residues in the CDR3. The germline V gene has CDR1 SGHRS and CDR2 YFSETQ. V dropped 0 bases and J dropped 4 bases, with 13 bases sitting between them. This chain's CDR3 is CASSLDNRASTEAFF. CDR3 DNA sequence: TGCGCCAGCAGCTTGGATAACAGGGCCAGCACTGAAGCTTTCTTT.

The V and J genes are TRBV14 and TRBJ2-7; TRBD1 agrees at 7 bases. The CDR3 has 18 residues. Germline CDR1 SGHDN, CDR2 FVKESK. Unmatched junction bases numbered 16, after V lost 3 bases and J lost 2 bases. Written as DNA, the CDR3 is TGTGCCAGCAGCCAGCGATGGGGCGGACAGGCACACCCCTACGAGCAGTACTTC. Its protein is CASSQRWGGQAHPYEQYF.

This chain uses TRBV4-1 with TRBJ2-7, with a possible D match to TRBD2 (5 bases). Per the germline V gene, CDR1 is MGHRA and CDR2 is YSYEKL. The CDR3 sequence is 14 residues long. With 5 bases removed from V and 1 base from J, the gap between germline ends came to 12 bases. The CDR3 DNA is TGCGCCAGCAGCGCGATACGGGGATCCTACGAGCAGTACTTC. This translates into CASSAIRGSYEQYF.

The chain joins TRBV29-1 to TRBJ2-3; D might be TRBD1 (5 bases). Germline V gives CDR1 SQVTM, CDR2 ANQGSEA. Trimming removed 6 bases from V and 5 bases from J, with 18 bases in between. The CDR3 extends over 14 amino acids. The CDR3 region has the DNA TGCAGCGTCCGGACAAGTCGATGGGAAGATACGCAGTATTTT. Amino acids: CSVRTSRWEDTQYF.

Turning to this clone: The identical CDR3 is also encoded by other nucleotide sequences in the sample. The chain recombines TRBV18 with TRBJ2-7; D is perhaps TRBD1 (6 bases). The germline CDR1 and CDR2 sequences are KGHSH and LQKENI. CDR3 length: 14 amino acids. Trimming took off 2 bases at V and 0 bases at J, with 8 bases between the two ends. DNA for the CDR3: TGTGCCAGCTCACCAGACAGGTCCTCCTACGAGCAGTACTTC. Translation gives CASSPDRSSYEQYF.

In regard to this clone: Other DNA sequences in this sample translate to the same CDR3. The CDR3 reads CASSLLSGGSYEQYF. The CDR3 bases are TGTGCCAGCAGTCTACTGAGCGGGGGCTCCTACGAGCAGTACTTC. The V gene is TRBV28, the J gene TRBJ2-7; 8 positions agree with TRBD2. V gave up 5 bases and J gave up 0 bases; unmatched junction bases: 6. The CDR3 is 15 residues long. Germline loops: CDR1 MDHEN, CDR2 SYDVKM.

V is TRBV4-3 and J is TRBJ1-5; D gene ambiguous. From germline, CDR1 is LGHNA and CDR2 YSLEER. Trimming stripped 0 bases from V and 3 bases from J, with 9 bases between. This CDR3 has 15 amino acids. For the CDR3, the DNA is TGCGCCAGCAGCCAAGACTACCAGGACAATCAGCCCCAGCATTTT. It is translated as CASSQDYQDNQPQHF.

The chain combines TRBV11-2 with TRBJ1-2; D gene unclear. The CDR3 loop spans 11 amino acids. Trimming stripped 8 bases from V and 7 bases from J, with 11 bases between. CDR1 SGHAT and CDR2 FQNNGV come from the germline V gene. CDR3 loop: CASDAKFGYTF. In DNA, the CDR3 is TGTGCCAGCGACGCTAAGTTTGGCTACACCTTC.

The gene calls are TRBV7-9 and TRBJ1-3; perhaps TRBD1 as D (5 bases). Trimming took off 2 bases at V and 2 bases at J, with 7 bases between the two ends. CDR1 and CDR2 from the germline V gene are SEHNR and FQNEAQ (reference sequence). CDR3 length: 14 residues. The CDR3 loop reads CASSLRQPGNTIYF. CDR3 DNA sequence: TGTGCCAGCAGCTTACGACAGCCTGGAAACACCATATATTTT. Full variable domain (rest looked up from reference TRBV7-9 and TRBJ1-3): DTGVSQNPRHKITKRGQNVTFRCDPISEHNRLYWYRQTLGQGPEFLTYFQNEAQLEKSRLLSDRFSAERPKGSFSTLEIQRTEQGDSAMYLCASSLRQPGNTIYFGEGSWLTVV.

This clone appeared a single time. This same CDR3 is encoded by further DNA sequences in the sample. This chain connects TRBV30 to TRBJ1-1; tentative D call: TRBD1 (5 bases). The CDR3 extends over 12 amino acids. V lost 3 bases to trimming and J lost 1 base, with 6 bases between them. CDR1 is GTSNPN, CDR2 SVGIG, per germline (reference sequence). This chain's CDR3 is CAWRTANTEAFF. The CDR3 coding sequence is TGTGCCTGGAGGACAGCGAACACTGAAGCTTTCTTT.

This chain joins TRBV28 and TRBJ1-1; 7 nucleotides align to TRBD1. The CDR3 consists of 14 residues. Per the germline V gene, CDR1 is MDHEN and CDR2 is SYDVKM. The V and J ends lost 6 bases and 6 bases, in that order; junction bases with no gene match: 10. CDR3 DNA sequence: TGTGCCAGCAGGCCCGGACAGGTAATAGCTGAAGCTTTCTTT. Its protein is CASRPGQVIAEAFF. The variable domain in full, with the rest retrieved from reference TRBV28 and TRBJ1-1, is DVKVTQSSRYLVKRTGEKVFLECVQDMDHENMFWYRQDPGLGLRLIYFSYDVKMKEKGDIPEGYSVSREKKERFSLILESASTNQTSMYLCASRPGQVIAEAFFGQGTRLTVV.